Following are 10 T cell receptor beta chains from one sample sequenced in a study of shared clonotypes between healthy human individuals. Naive CD8 cells lacked CD45RO and underwent positive selection for CCR7, leaving out terminally differentiated effector memory CD45RA+ cells. Profiling relied on immunoSEQ multiplex PCR, and the TCRdb table lists in-frame clones only, not all of them. Among some 2 million clones listed, about 95% were seen once. The specimen was naive CD8+ T cells sorted from blood. Source of these receptors: a man between 18 and 29 years old in good health.

This clone occurred a few times. The chain has TRBV7-9 and TRBJ1-2, with TRBD1 matching over 7 bases. The V and J ends lost 6 bases and 2 bases, in that order; junction bases with no gene match: 12. This CDR3 is built from 16 residues. Germline CDR1 reads SEHNR; CDR2 reads FQNEAQ (reference sequence). The CDR3 loop is CASSNLQGESNYGYTF. Written as DNA, the CDR3 is TGTGCCAGCAGTAATCTCCAGGGGGAGTCCAACTATGGCTACACCTTC.

A remark on this clone: Additional DNA sequences in this sample encode the identical CDR3. The chain joins TRBV11-2 to TRBJ2-7, with 7 nucleotides matching TRBD1. The CDR3 is 14 amino acids. Germline V gene lookup returns CDR1 SGHAT and CDR2 FQNNGV. The trim removed 1 base at V and 3 bases at J, leaving 3 bases unmatched. CDR3 in DNA: TGTGCCAGCAGCTTAGGACAGGGAATCTACGAGCAGTACTTC. This sequence encodes CASSLGQGIYEQYF.

This clone appeared a single time. The chain has TRBV5-4 and TRBJ2-7; 9 bases fit TRBD1. CDR1 and CDR2 from the germline V gene are SGHNT and YYREEE (reference sequence). This CDR3 comprises 14 residues. Losses at the gene ends were 5 bases for V and 4 bases for J; bases not matched to a gene: 7. CDR3 loop: CASSLTGGAYEQYF. In DNA form, the CDR3 reads TGTGCCAGCAGTTTGACAGGGGGAGCTTACGAGCAGTACTTC.

The chain recombines TRBV5-4 with TRBJ2-7; D is perhaps TRBD1 (6 bases). CDR1 is SGHNT and CDR2 is YYREEE in the germline V gene (reference sequence). The ends were cut back, 0 bases at V and 4 bases at J, with 11 bases in the middle. CDR3 length: 14 amino acids. The CDR3 DNA follows: TGTGCCAGCAGCTTGGACAGGGCCACGTACGAGCAGTACTTC. This sequence encodes CASSLDRATYEQYF.

Regarding this clone: Within the sample, other DNA sequences also encode this same CDR3. The V gene is TRBV6-1, the J gene TRBJ2-7; D is possibly TRBD2 (5 bases). The CDR3 length is 12 residues. V dropped 2 bases and J dropped 6 bases, with 8 bases sitting between them. The germline gives CDR1 MNHNS, CDR2 SASEGT. The CDR3 region has the DNA TGTGCCAGCAGTGAAACTGGGAGCGAGCAGTACTTC. This gives the protein CASSETGSEQYF.

The V gene is TRBV5-4, the J gene TRBJ1-1; 12 bases line up with TRBD1. The germline V gene encodes CDR1 SGHNT and CDR2 YYREEE (reference sequence). V shed 5 bases and J 5 bases; nucleotides not matched to a gene: 4. This CDR3 has 14 residues. Here the CDR3 DNA reads TGTGCCAGCAGGGGACAGGGGGCGGTAACTGAAGCTTTCTTT. It yields the protein CASRGQGAVTEAFF.

This chain joins TRBV7-8 and TRBJ2-7; TRBD1 matches at 7 bases. The CDR3 totals 14 residues. In germline, CDR1 is SGHVS, CDR2 FQNEAQ. Losses at the gene ends were 1 base for V and 3 bases for J; bases not matched to a gene: 3. CDR3 loop: CASSLVDRNYEQYF. CDR3 DNA: TGTGCCAGCAGCTTAGTGGACAGGAACTACGAGCAGTACTTC.

The chain carries TRBV6-5 and TRBJ1-1, with 7 bases identical to TRBD1. Germline lookup yields CDR1 MNHEY and CDR2 SVGAGI. The CDR3 length is 16 residues. The V segment lost 4 bases and the J segment 1 base; nucleotides outside the gene matches: 9. CDR3 loop: CASSFDRAYWNTEAFF. The CDR3 DNA follows: TGTGCCAGCAGTTTCGACAGGGCCTATTGGAACACTGAAGCTTTCTTT.

In regard to this clone: The same CDR3 is also encoded by other DNA sequences in this sample. The J gene is TRBJ2-3, the V gene TRBV6-5, with D perhaps matching TRBD1 (6 bases). Germline loops: CDR1 MNHEY, CDR2 SVGAGI. Deletions cut 2 bases from V and 6 bases from J, with 12 bases between. The CDR3 consists of 14 residues. The CDR3 here is CASSYGQGWDTQYF. Here the CDR3 DNA reads TGTGCCAGCAGTTACGGCCAGGGGTGGGATACGCAGTATTTT.

This clone occurred once. V and J are TRBV7-2 and TRBJ2-7, with 9 bases fitting TRBD2. Germline assignment: CDR1 SGHTA and CDR2 FQGNSA. V trimming: 1 base; J trimming: 3 bases; junction bases outside the gene matches: 1. The CDR3 extends over 14 amino acids. CDR3 sequence reads: CASSLVAGDYEQYF. The CDR3 coding sequence is TGTGCCAGCAGCTTAGTAGCGGGGGACTACGAGCAGTACTTC.